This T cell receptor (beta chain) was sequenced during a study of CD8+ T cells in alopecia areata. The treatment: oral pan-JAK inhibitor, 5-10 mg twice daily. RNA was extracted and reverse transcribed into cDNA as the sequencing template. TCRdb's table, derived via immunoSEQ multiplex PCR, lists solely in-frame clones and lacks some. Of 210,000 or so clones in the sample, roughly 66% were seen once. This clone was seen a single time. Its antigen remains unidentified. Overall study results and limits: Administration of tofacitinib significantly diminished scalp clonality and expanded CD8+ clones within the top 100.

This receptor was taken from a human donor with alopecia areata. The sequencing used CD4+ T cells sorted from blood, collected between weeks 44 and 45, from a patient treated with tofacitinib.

In DNA, the CDR3 is TGTGCCAGCAGTGAATACCCCAGGGGGGCCTACAATGAGCAGTTCTTC. This translates into CASSEYPRGAYNEQFF. V gene TRBV25-1 combines with J gene TRBJ2-1, with D possibly being TRBD1 (7 bases). The germline CDR1 and CDR2 sequences are MGHDK and SYGVNS. Trimming cost V 0 bases and J 2 bases, with 11 bases left between them. CDR3 length: 16 amino acids.